Presented here are 5 T cell receptor beta chains from one specimen sequenced in a study of blood T cell repertoires in COVID-19. The table came from immunoSEQ multiplex PCR; TCRdb's copy has only in-frame clones and leaves some out. The profile shows roughly 140,000 clones, about 86% of them singletons. Source material: PBMCs or T cells enriched from blood (not recorded which). Receptors were obtained from a man in his fifties or sixties who had recovered from COVID-19.

The CDR3 loop is CAISTRTGVGTEAFF. The CDR3 DNA reads TGTGCCATCAGCACGCGGACAGGGGTGGGCACTGAAGCTTTCTTT. The chain joins TRBV10-3 to TRBJ1-1; 9 bases are a match to TRBD1. This CDR3 has 15 residues. Looked up from germline, CDR1 is ENHRY and CDR2 is SYGVKD. V lost 6 bases, J lost 4 bases, and 9 bases stayed unmatched.

J is TRBJ1-3 and V is TRBV5-4; D is possibly TRBD1 (5 bases). CDR1 and CDR2 (germline): SGHNT, YYREEE (reference sequence). This CDR3 has 15 residues. Trimming left V 5 bases short and J 2 bases short, with 14 bases between. In DNA form, the CDR3 reads TGTGCCAGCAGTCCAGACAGCCGGGCTGGAAACACCATATATTTT. Protein sequence: CASSPDSRAGNTIYF.

J is TRBJ1-1 and V is TRBV2, with 9 bases that match TRBD1. V trimming: 8 bases; J trimming: 6 bases; junction bases outside the gene matches: 13. Germline V gene sequence: CDR1 SNHLY, CDR2 FYNNEI. The length of the CDR3 is 15 residues. The CDR3 protein is CASGGQGRLQSEAFF. CDR3 DNA sequence: TGTGCCAGCGGTGGACAGGGGAGGTTACAATCTGAAGCTTTCTTT.

DNA for the CDR3: TGTGCCAGCAGTCACTCTGGACAGGGGGCAGGAGGGGGAGATACGCAGTATTTT. It codes for CASSHSGQGAGGGDTQYF. V and J are TRBV27 and TRBJ2-3; 11 bases line up with TRBD1. Unmatched junction bases numbered 15, after V lost 5 bases and J lost 5 bases. CDR1 and CDR2 (germline): MNHEY, SMNVEV (reference sequence). CDR3 length: 18 residues.

To note about this clone: This sequence may be a read error, since a much larger clone differs from it by one base. The chain carries TRBV7-2 and TRBJ1-1, with TRBD1 as a possible D gene (5 bases). The CDR3 runs 13 residues. V lost 5 bases to trimming and J lost 1 base, with 8 bases between them. CDR1 SGHTA and CDR2 FQGNSA come from the germline V gene. CDR3 amino acids: CASSVGQNTEAFF. CDR3 DNA: TGTGCCAGCAGCGTAGGACAGAACACTGAAGCTTTCTTT.